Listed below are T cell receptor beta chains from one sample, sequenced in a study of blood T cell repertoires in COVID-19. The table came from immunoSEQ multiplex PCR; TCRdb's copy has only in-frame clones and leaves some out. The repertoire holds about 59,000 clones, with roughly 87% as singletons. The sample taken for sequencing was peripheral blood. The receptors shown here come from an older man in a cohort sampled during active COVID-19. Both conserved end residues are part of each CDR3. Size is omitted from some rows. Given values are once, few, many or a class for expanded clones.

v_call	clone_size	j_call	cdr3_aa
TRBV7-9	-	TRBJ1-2	CASSTEASGYGYTF
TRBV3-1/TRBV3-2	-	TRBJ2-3	CASSLGVAGYGDTQYF
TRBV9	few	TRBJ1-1	CASSPRPGTEAFF
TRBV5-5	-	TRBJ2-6	CASSAQGSSGANVLTF
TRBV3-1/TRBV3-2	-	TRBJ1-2	CASSHAVRNYGYTF
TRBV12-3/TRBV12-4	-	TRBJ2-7	CASSHGGAYEQYF
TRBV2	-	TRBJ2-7	CTSRDGHHYEQYF
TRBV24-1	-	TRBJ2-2	CATSARVTGELFF
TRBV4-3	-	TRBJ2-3	CASSQALAGLTDTQYF
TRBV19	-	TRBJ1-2	CASSILQGLSYGYTF
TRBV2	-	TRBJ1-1	CASSEVGTVLSRTPQNTEAFF
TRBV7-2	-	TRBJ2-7	CASSFGSGEQYF
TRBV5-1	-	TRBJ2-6	CASSLGTAPSGANVLTF
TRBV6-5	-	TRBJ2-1	CASSYGTGTYNEQFF